This T cell receptor beta chain was observed in a study of blood T cell repertoires in COVID-19. At the level of the study: T cells, B-cell-depleted T cells, or PBMCs provided the cDNA or gDNA that served as material.

V was pared by 11 bases and J by 4 bases, with 14 bases between. Germline CDR1 LNHDA, CDR2 SQIVND (reference sequence). The CDR3 loop spans 13 amino acids. Method: immunoSEQ multiplex PCR; TCRdb's copy keeps in-frame clones and lacks some. The data contain about 190,000 clones, 80% to 90% of them seen just once; the ten biggest clones take up 15% to 20%. This sequence joins TRBV19 and TRBJ1-4, with D hard to call. The specimen was peripheral blood. The source of this sequence is a human donor in a cohort sampled during active COVID-19. CDR3 in amino acids: CASSGPDNEKLFF. CDR3 coding DNA: TGTGCCTCGAGCGGCCCCGATAATGAAAAACTGTTTTTT.